Listed below are T cell receptor beta chains from one sample, sequenced in a study of CD8 T cells in Susac syndrome. TCRdb called the immunoSEQ multiplex PCR reads again in MiXCR, with one record for every CDR3 protein. The data hold about 210,000 distinct CDR3 sequences, with roughly 92% observed a single time. Source material: CD4+ T cells from PBMCs. Source of these receptors: a human donor in good health. The CDR3 runs from the conserved cysteine through the conserved F or W. The order of the fields is D gene, J gene, V gene, clone size, CDR3 DNA, CDR3 protein. D genes are given only for firm matches. Expanded clones get a size class; other rows say once, few or many, or leave the size out.

NA | TRBJ1-5 | TRBV12-3/TRBV12-4 | NA | TGTGCCAGCAGAAGATCTAGCAATCAGCCCCAGCATTTT | CASRRSSNQPQHF
TRBD1 | TRBJ2-4 | TRBV6-6 | once | TGTGCCAGCAGGGGACAGCAAAAAAACATTCAGTACTTC | CASRGQQKNIQYF
NA | TRBJ1-1 | TRBV30 | NA | TGTGCCTGGACTTCCCGAGGGGGCACTGAAGCTTTCTTT | CAWTSRGGTEAFF
TRBD1 | TRBJ1-5 | TRBV28 | NA | TGTGCCAGCAGTGACAGGGCAGGCGGTCATCAGCCCCAGCATTTT | CASSDRAGGHQPQHF
TRBD1 | TRBJ1-1 | TRBV12-3/TRBV12-4 | NA | TGTGCCAGCAGACCCCGGGGAGGGGGCGCCTCGTCGGTTCAAAGGTCAGCTTTCTTT | CASRPRGGGASSVQRSAFF
TRBD1 | TRBJ1-5 | TRBV28 | NA | TGTGCCAGCAGAGGGACAGCGTTCAATCAGCCCCAGCATTTT | CASRGTAFNQPQHF
NA | TRBJ2-6 | TRBV7-3 | NA | TGTGCCAGCAGCTTATGGGGAGGAAAAGTTGGGGCCAACGTCCTGACTTTC | CASSLWGGKVGANVLTF
TRBD2 | TRBJ2-1 | TRBV13 | NA | TGTGCCAGCAGCCATCACCTAGCGGGGGGAGCAATCCAGTTCTTC | CASSHHLAGGAIQFF
NA | TRBJ1-2 | TRBV5-1 | NA | TGCGCCAGCAGCTTGGCCCCTAGGTTAGACACGGGGCACTATGGCTACACCTTC | CASSLAPRLDTGHYGYTF
TRBD2 | TRBJ2-1 | TRBV9 | NA | TGTGCCAGCAGCGTTAGCGGGGCTCTCGACAATGAGCAGTTCTTC | CASSVSGALDNEQFF
TRBD1 | TRBJ2-7 | TRBV25-1 | NA | TGTGCCAGCAGTGGCCGGGACAGGCATGAGCAGTACTTC | CASSGRDRHEQYF
TRBD1 | TRBJ1-6 | TRBV2 | NA | TGTGCCAGCAGTGGGACAGGGCTGGGTTCACCCCTCCACTTT | CASSGTGLGSPLHF
NA | TRBJ2-6 | TRBV5-4 | once | TGTGCCAGCAGCTTGGACCCCCTCTCTGGGGCCAACGTCCTGACTTTC | CASSLDPLSGANVLTF
TRBD1 | TRBJ2-1 | TRBV12-3/TRBV12-4 | once | TGTGCCAGCAGTCCTCGGGACAGCTACAATGAGCAGTTCTTC | CASSPRDSYNEQFF
NA | TRBJ2-1 | TRBV27 | NA | TGTGCCAGTTCAGGGACTGGCAATGAGCAGTTCTTC | CASSGTGNEQFF
NA | TRBJ1-6 | TRBV10-3 | once | TGTGCCATCAGTCCAAGCCAAGAGGGCCGCCATTCACCCCTCCACTTT | CAISPSQEGRHSPLHF